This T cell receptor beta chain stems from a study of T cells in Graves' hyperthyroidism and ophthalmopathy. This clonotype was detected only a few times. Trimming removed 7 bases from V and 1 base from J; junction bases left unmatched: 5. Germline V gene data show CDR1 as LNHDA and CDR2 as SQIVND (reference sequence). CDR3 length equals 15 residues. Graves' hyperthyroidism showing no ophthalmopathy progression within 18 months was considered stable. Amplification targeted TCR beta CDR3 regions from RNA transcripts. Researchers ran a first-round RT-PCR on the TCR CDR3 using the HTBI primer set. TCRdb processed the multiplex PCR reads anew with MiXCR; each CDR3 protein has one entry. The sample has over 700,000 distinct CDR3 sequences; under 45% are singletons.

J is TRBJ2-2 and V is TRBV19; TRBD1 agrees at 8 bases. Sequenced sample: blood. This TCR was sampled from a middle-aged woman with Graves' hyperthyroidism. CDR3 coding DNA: TGTGCCAGTACATCGGGACAGGTGAACACCGGGGAGCTGTTTTTT. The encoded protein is CASTSGQVNTGELFF. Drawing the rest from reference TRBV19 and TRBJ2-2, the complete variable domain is DGGITQSPKYLFRKEGQNVTLSCEQNLNHDAMYWYRQDPGQGLRLIYYSQIVNDFQKGDIAEGYSVSREKKESFPLTVTSAQKNPTAFYLCASTSGQVNTGELFFGEGSRLTVL.